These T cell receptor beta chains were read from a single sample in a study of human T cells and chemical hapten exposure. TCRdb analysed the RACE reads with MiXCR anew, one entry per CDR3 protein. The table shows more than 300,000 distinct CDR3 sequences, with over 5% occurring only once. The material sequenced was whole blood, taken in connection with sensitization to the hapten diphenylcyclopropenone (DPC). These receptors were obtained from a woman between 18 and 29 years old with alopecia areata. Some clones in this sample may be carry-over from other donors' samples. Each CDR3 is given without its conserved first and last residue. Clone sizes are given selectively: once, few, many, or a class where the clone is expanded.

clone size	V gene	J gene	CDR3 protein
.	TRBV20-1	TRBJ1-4	SARDMARGNEKLF
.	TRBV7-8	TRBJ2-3	ASSLESRTEEGRDTQY
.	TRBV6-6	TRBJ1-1	ASSYNRGRAF
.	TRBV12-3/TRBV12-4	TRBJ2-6	ASSYMAGANVLT
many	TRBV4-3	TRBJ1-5	ASSQDPPGLSSNQPQH
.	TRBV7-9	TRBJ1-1	ASSSIRVMNTEAF
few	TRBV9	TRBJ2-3	ASTVSLAGRDTQY
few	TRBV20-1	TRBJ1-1	SARVAGTGGNTEAF
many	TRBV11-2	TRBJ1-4	ASSLRGGEKLF
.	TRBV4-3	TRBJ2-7	ASSQYKGPYEQY
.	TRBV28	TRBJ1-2	ASRQSGQFWTGYT